This passage covers 3 T cell receptor beta chains from one sample sequenced in a study of blood T cells in healthy people across ages. Using a J-beta primer mix together with a sample-barcoded 5' primer, a second PCR was run for roughly 6 to 11 cycles. TCRdb ran MiXCR on the 5' RACE reads and lists one entry per CDR3 protein. The data contain some 1.8 million distinct CDR3 sequences, more than 35% of them singletons. The sample consisted of blood. These receptors were taken from a human donor in good health.

This clonotype occurred a few times. The chain employs TRBV6-6 and TRBJ2-5; D is perhaps TRBD2 (6 bases). The V end lost 6 bases, the J end lost 6 bases, and 14 bases lay between the germline ends. The CDR3 runs 13 residues. CDR1 and CDR2 (germline): MNHNY, SVGAGI (reference sequence). CDR3 sequence (DNA): TGTGCCAGCAGCGCCGGGACTCAAAAGACCCAGTACTTC. Residues: CASSAGTQKTQYF.

This chain connects TRBV9 to TRBJ2-7; D remains ambiguous. TRBJ2-5 explains the end of the DNA better; the J call may be wrong. CDR1 SGDLS and CDR2 YYNGEE come from the germline V gene. The CDR3 covers 14 residues. For the CDR3, the DNA is TGTGCCAGCAGCGTAGCGGGTAGTGTGGAGACCCAGTACTTC. Protein product: CASSVAGSVETQYF.

This chain joins TRBV4-1 and TRBJ1-4; D unclear. Germline assignment: CDR1 MGHRA and CDR2 YSYEKL. The CDR3 loop spans 14 amino acids. Trimming cost V 2 bases and J 6 bases, with 10 bases left between them. The CDR3 coding sequence is TGCGCCAGCAGCCAACAAGGAGGAGATGAAAAACTGTTTTTT. It specifies CASSQQGGDEKLFF.